Following are 7 T cell receptor beta chains from one sample sequenced in a study of blood T cell repertoires in COVID-19. Profiling relied on immunoSEQ multiplex PCR, and the TCRdb table lists in-frame clones only, not all of them. Among around 190,000 clones, 80% were seen once, and the ten largest hold about 7%. Material for sequencing was peripheral blood. The receptors here all came from a man aged 60-69 years with acute or convalescent COVID-19.

The rearrangement joins TRBV7-3 to TRBJ2-1; 9 nucleotides line up with TRBD2. Germline V CDR1 and CDR2: SGHTA, FQGTGA. J was trimmed by 8 bases and V by 5 bases; bases with no gene match: 7. The CDR3 length is 14 residues. CDR3 region: CASSHGLASDEQFF. CDR3 bases: TGTGCCAGCAGCCACGGACTAGCGAGCGATGAGCAGTTCTTC. The full variable domain, with the rest looked up from reference TRBV7-3 and TRBJ2-1, is GAGVSQTPSNKVTEKGKYVELRCDPISGHTALYWYRQSLGQGPEFLIYFQGTGAADDSGLPNDRFFAVRPEGSVSTLKIQRTERGDSAVYLCASSHGLASDEQFFGPGTRLTVL.

The rearrangement joins TRBV5-6 to TRBJ2-7; possibly TRBD1 for D (6 bases). The CDR3 spans 12 residues. Germline-derived CDR1 and CDR2 are SGHDT and YYEEEE. Trimming took 2 bases from V and 6 from J, leaving 9 bases between them. CDR3 in DNA: TGTGCCAGCAGCTTCACAGGGACCGAGCAGTACTTC. It codes for CASSFTGTEQYF.

This clone came up a few times. This chain connects TRBV24-1 to TRBJ2-2, with 8 bases that match TRBD1. The CDR3 is made up of 16 amino acids. The V gene end was trimmed by 1 base and the J gene end by 4 bases; junction bases not matched to a gene: 4. CDR1 and CDR2 (germline): KGHDR, SFDVKD. CDR3 bases: TGTGCCACCAGTGATTTAGGACAGGGTATCACCGGGGAGCTGTTTTTT. It translates to CATSDLGQGITGELFF.

This chain links TRBV7-9 with TRBJ2-1, with 10 bases aligning to TRBD2. CDR3 length: 13 residues. The V gene's germline CDR1 is SEHNR and CDR2 FQNEAQ (reference sequence). Unmatched junction bases numbered 5, after V lost 5 bases and J lost 10 bases. DNA for the CDR3: TGTGCCAGCAGCCCTCTACTAGCGGGGGAGCAGTTCTTC. Translating gives CASSPLLAGEQFF.

The chain has TRBV6-5 and TRBJ2-1; D remains unclear. The CDR3 is 11 amino acids. Germline V gene data show CDR1 as MNHEY and CDR2 as SVGAGI. V shed 2 bases and J shed 10 bases, with 6 bases lying between them. The CDR3 region is CASSYAREQFF. The DNA of the CDR3 is TGTGCCAGCAGTTACGCGCGGGAGCAGTTCTTC.

The V and J genes are TRBV6-1 and TRBJ1-5; 8 bases fit TRBD1. CDR3 length: 13 residues. V trimming: 8 bases; J trimming: 4 bases; junction bases outside the gene matches: 4. CDR1 MNHNS and CDR2 SASEGT come from the germline V gene. CDR3 coding DNA: TGTGCCAGCCGCGACAGGGGTAATCAGCCCCAGCATTTT. Its translation: CASRDRGNQPQHF.

V gene TRBV6-2 or TRBV6-3 combines with J gene TRBJ2-1, with 12 bases matching TRBD2. The germline gives CDR1 MNHEY, CDR2 SVGEGT. The trim removed 4 bases at V and 2 bases at J, leaving 6 bases unmatched. This CDR3 has 17 amino acids. The DNA for the CDR3 is TGTGCCAGCAGTTCCCCACTAGCGGGGGGCCCCTACAATGAGCAGTTCTTC. This codes for CASSSPLAGGPYNEQFF.